This T cell receptor (beta chain) emerged from a study of blood T cell repertoires in COVID-19 (TCRdb year 2020). As for the study more broadly: Collaborator samples came from the United States, Italy and Spain and covered acute and convalescent phases of COVID-19. The material from the prospective study consisted of cDNA or gDNA derived from T cells, B-cell-depleted T cells, or PBMCs. Subjects who had been exposed to COVID-19, were actively infected with it, or had recovered from it provided the deeply sampled blood TCRbeta repertoires that made up the dataset. A freely available public database, intended as a resource for researchers studying the immune response to SARS-CoV-2, is where the repertoires were released. The samples were drawn from two sources: the first 160 participants of the ongoing ImmuneRACE study, and 950 to 1,500 subjects contributed by 6 global collaborators. Nearly every sample came with metadata listing a de-identified subject ID, COVID-19 status, age in years and sex. Where HLA class I and class II types were available, the types were taken from metadata supplied by the sample provider, not from assay-based typing.

The investigation overall reported the following: How much clinical and demographic metadata was included differed by source and by participant, and the metadata was provided uncurated.

Concerning this clone: The antigen it recognizes is unknown. No base qualities exist here, and no much larger clone lies one base off it.

TCRbeta CDR3 regions were amplified from genomic DNA using the immunoSEQ Assay, a bias-controlled multiplex PCR. The original pipeline was this. The number of nucleated cells in each sample was estimated from the amplification of reference gene primers within the assay. To quantify the absolute abundance of each unique TCRbeta CDR3 rearrangement, sequence reads were collapsed and filtered. Productive Simpson clonality was computed per sample as the square root of Simpson's diversity index over productive rearrangements. Not all clones reach the TCRdb copy of this immuneACCESS table, which keeps in-frame sequences only. Checked studies attribute under half of the gap to unresolved V genes and leave the rest unexplained. The D gene and trimming were derived from the DNA, and the V and J assignments and clone size from that table. Present in this sample are 75,000 to 85,000 clones, roughly four fifths of which were seen just once. The ten most abundant clones make up around 7.2% of the sample.

CDR1 and CDR2 are drawn from the germline V gene: MNHEY, SVGEGT. Deletion took 2 bases off V and 9 bases off J, with a span of 17 bases between the germline ends. The CDR3 spans 15 residues, from the cysteine through the phenylalanine. Only the CDR3 DNA stays, 45 bases, in frame from base 1. Whole blood was collected in K2EDTA tubes by collaborating institutions according to the institutions' own protocols. Collaborator samples were shipped for TCRbeta analysis as frozen whole blood, isolated PBMCs, or DNA extracted from either sample type. The receptor chain draws on TRBV6-2 or TRBV6-3 and TRBJ1-5; a weak D assignment points to TRBD1 (6 bases agree). The receptor was derived from a human donor in a cohort sampled during active COVID-19. The sample was peripheral blood. Here the CDR3 is given as CASSYPTTGQRPQHF. The nucleotide sequence reads as follows: TGTGCCAGCAGTTACCCAACCACAGGGCAGAGGCCCCAGCATTTT.